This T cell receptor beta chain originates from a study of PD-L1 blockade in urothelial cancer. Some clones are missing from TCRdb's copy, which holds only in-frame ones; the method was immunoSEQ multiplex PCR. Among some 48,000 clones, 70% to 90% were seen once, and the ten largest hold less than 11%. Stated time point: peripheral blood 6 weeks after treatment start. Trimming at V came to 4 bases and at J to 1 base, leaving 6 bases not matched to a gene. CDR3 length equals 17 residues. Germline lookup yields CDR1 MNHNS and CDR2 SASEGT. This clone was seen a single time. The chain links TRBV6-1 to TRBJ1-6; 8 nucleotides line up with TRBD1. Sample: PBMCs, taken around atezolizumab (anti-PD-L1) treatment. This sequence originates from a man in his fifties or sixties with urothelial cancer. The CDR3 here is CASSGYWDRSYNSPLHF. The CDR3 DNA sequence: TGTGCCAGCAGTGGGTATTGGGACAGGTCCTATAATTCACCCCTCCACTTT.